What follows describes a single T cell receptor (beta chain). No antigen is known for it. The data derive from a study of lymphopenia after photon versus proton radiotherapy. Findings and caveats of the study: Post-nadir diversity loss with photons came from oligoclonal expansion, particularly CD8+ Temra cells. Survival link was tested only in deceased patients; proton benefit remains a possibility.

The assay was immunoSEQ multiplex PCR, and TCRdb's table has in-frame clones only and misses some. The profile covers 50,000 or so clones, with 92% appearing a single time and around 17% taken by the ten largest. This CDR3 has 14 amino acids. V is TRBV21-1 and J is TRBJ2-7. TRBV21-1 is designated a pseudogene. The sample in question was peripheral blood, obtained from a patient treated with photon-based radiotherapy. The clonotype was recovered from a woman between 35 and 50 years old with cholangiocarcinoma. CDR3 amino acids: CASSRARTDYEQYF. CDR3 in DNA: TGTGCCAGCAGCCGGGCCCGGACGGACTACGAGCAGTACTTC.